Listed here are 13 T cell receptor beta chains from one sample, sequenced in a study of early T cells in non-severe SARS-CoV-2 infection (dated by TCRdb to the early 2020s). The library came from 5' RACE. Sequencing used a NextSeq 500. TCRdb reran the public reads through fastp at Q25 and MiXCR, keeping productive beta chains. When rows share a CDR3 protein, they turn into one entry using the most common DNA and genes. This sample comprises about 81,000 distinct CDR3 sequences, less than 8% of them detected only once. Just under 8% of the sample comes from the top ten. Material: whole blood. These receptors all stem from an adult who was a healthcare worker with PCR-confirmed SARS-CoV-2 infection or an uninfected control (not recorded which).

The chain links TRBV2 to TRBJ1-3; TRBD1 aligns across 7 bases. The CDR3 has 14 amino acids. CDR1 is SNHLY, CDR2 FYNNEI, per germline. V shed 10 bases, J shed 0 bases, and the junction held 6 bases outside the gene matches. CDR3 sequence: CATRQGASGNTIYF. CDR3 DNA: TGTGCCACTCGACAGGGAGCCTCTGGAAACACCATATATTTT. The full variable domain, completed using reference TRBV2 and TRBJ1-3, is EPEVTQTPSHQVTQMGQEVILRCVPISNHLYFYWYRQILGQKVEFLVSFYNNEISEKSEIFDDQFSVERPDGSNFTLKIRSTKLEDSAMYFCATRQGASGNTIYFGEGSWLTVV.

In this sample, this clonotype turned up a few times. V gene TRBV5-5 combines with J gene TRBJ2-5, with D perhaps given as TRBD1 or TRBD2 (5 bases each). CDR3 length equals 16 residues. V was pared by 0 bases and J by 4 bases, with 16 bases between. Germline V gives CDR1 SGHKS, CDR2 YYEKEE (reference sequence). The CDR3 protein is CASSLAAGGWRETQYF. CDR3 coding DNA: TGTGCCAGCAGCTTGGCCGCTGGGGGATGGCGAGAGACCCAGTACTTC. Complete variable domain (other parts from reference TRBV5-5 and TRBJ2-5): DAGVTQSPTHLIKTRGQQVTLRCSPISGHKSVSWYQQVLGQGPQFIFQYYEKEERGRGNFPDRFSARQFPNYSSELNVNALLLGDSALYLCASSLAAGGWRETQYFGPGTRLLVL.

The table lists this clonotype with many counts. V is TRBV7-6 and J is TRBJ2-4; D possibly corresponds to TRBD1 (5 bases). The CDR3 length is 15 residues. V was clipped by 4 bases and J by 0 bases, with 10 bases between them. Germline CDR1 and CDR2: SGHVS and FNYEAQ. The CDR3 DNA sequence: TGTGCCAGCAGCTCAGGGTCCTCAGCCAAAAACATTCAGTACTTC. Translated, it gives CASSSGSSAKNIQYF. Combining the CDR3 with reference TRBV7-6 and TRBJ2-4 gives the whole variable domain GAGVSQSPRYKVTKRGQDVALRCDPISGHVSLYWYRQALGQGPEFLTYFNYEAQQDKSGLPNDRFSAERPEGSISTLTIQRTEQRDSAMYRCASSSGSSAKNIQYFGAGTRLSVL.

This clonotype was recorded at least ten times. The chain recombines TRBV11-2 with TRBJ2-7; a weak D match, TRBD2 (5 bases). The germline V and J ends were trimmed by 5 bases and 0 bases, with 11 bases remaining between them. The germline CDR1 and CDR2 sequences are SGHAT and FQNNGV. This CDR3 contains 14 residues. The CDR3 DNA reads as TGTGCCAGCAGCCCGAGTCGGGACTCCTACGAGCAGTACTTC. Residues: CASSPSRDSYEQYF.

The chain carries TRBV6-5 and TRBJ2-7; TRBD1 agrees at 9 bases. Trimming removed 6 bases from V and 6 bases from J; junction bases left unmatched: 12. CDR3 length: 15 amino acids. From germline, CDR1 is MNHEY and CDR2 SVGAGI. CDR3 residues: CASRAGTGGTFEQYF. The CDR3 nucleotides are TGTGCCAGCAGGGCTGGAACAGGGGGCACGTTCGAGCAGTACTTC.

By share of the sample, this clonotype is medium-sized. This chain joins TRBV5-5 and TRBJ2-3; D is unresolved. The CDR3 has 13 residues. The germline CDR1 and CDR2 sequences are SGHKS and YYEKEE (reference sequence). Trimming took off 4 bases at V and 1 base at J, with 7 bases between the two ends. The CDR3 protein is CASSPDGTDTQYF. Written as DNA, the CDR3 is TGTGCCAGCAGCCCTGATGGCACAGATACGCAGTATTTT.

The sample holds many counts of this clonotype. CDR3 region: CASSSGQGQETQYF. DNA for the CDR3: TGTGCCAGCAGCTCCGGACAGGGACAAGAGACCCAGTACTTC. This chain links TRBV13 with TRBJ2-5; 8 bases match TRBD1. CDR1 and CDR2 (germline): PRHDT, FYEKMQ (reference sequence). The length of the CDR3 is 14 residues. V was pared by 4 bases and J by 2 bases, with 3 bases of the junction left unmatched.

For the CDR3, the DNA is TGTGCCAGCAGCCTCGGACAGCGCTCGAACACTGAAGCTTTCTTT. It specifies CASSLGQRSNTEAFF. The chain carries TRBV11-2 and TRBJ1-1, with TRBD1 as a possible D gene (6 bases). Deletions cut 5 bases from V and 1 base from J, with 14 bases between. The CDR3 runs to 15 residues. Germline V gene data show CDR1 as SGHAT and CDR2 as FQNNGV.

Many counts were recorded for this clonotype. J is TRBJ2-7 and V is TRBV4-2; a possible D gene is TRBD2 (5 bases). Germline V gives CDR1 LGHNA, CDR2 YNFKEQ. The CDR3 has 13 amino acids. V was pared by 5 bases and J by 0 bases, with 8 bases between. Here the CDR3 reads CASSSRDSYEQYF. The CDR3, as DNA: TGTGCCAGCAGCTCCCGGGACTCCTACGAGCAGTACTTC.

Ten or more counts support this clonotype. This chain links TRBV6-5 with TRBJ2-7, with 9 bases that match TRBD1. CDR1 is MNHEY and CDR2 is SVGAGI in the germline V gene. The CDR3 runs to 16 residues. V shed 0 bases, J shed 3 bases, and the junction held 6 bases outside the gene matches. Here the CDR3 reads CASSYSKGQGYYEQYF. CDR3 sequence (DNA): TGTGCCAGCAGTTACTCGAAAGGACAGGGGTACTACGAGCAGTACTTC.

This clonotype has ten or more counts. Written as DNA, the CDR3 is TGCGCCAGCAGCTTGGAGCCGAAGTCTGGGGCCAACGTCCTGACTTTC. This gives the protein CASSLEPKSGANVLTF. The chain is built from TRBV5-1 and TRBJ2-6; D uncertain. The CDR3 runs to 16 residues. Germline CDR1 is SGHRS and CDR2 is YFSETQ. Trimming shortened V by 0 bases and J by 1 base, and 8 bases separated the two germline ends.

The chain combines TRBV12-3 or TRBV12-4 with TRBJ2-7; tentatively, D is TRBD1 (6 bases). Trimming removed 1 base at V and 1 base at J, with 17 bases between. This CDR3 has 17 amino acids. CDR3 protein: CASSLEVGDTRSYEQYF. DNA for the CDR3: TGTGCCAGCAGTTTAGAAGTGGGGGACACACGTTCCTACGAGCAGTACTTC.

In DNA form, the CDR3 reads TGCGCCAGCAGCCCATCTAGTTCCCCAGGTCAGGCGAGAGATGGCTACACCTTC. Encoded protein: CASSPSSSPGQARDGYTF. The chain has TRBV5-1 and TRBJ1-2, with D unclear. V dropped 4 bases and J dropped 6 bases, with 28 bases sitting between them. The germline CDR1 and CDR2 sequences are SGHRS and YFSETQ. This CDR3 spans 18 amino acids.